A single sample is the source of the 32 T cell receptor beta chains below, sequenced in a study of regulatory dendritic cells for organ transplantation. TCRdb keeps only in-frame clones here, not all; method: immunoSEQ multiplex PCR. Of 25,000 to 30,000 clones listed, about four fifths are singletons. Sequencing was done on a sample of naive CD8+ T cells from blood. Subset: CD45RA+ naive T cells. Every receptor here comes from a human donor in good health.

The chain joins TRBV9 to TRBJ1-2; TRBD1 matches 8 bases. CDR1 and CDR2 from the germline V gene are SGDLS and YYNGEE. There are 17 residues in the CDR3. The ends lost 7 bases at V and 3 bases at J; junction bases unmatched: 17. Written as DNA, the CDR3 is TGTGCCAGCTACGACCCCAAGAACCCGACAGGGGACTATGGCTACACCTTC. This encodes CASYDPKNPTGDYGYTF.

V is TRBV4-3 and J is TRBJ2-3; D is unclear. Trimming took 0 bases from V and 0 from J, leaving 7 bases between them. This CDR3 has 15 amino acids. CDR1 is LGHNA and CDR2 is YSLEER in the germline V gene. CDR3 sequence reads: CASSQDGGSTDTQYF. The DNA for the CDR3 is TGCGCCAGCAGCCAAGACGGTGGTAGCACAGATACGCAGTATTTT.

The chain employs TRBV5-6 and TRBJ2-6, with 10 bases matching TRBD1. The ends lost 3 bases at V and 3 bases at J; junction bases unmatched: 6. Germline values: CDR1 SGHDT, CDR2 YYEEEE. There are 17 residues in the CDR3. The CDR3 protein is CASSSEDRGFGANVLTF. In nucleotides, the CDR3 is TGTGCCAGCAGCTCCGAGGACAGGGGGTTTGGGGCCAACGTCCTGACTTTC.

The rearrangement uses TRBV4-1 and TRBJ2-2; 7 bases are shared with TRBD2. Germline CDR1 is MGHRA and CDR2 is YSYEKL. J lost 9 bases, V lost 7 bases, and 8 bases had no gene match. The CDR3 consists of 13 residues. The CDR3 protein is CASTPPGGRELFF. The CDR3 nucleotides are TGCGCCAGCACCCCCCCGGGAGGCCGGGAGCTGTTTTTT.

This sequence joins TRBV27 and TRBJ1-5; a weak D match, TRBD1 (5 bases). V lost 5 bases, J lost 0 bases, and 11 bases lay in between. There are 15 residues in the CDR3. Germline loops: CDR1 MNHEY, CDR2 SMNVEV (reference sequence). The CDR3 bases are TGTGCCAGCAGTGGGGCACCTTATAGCAATCAGCCCCAGCATTTT. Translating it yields CASSGAPYSNQPQHF.

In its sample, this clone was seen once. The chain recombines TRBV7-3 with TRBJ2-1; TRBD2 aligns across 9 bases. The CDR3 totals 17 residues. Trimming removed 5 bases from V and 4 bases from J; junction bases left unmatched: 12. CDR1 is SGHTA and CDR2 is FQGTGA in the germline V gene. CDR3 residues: CASSPLGAGGPYNEQFF. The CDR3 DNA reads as TGTGCCAGCAGCCCATTGGGGGCGGGGGGGCCGTACAATGAGCAGTTCTTC.

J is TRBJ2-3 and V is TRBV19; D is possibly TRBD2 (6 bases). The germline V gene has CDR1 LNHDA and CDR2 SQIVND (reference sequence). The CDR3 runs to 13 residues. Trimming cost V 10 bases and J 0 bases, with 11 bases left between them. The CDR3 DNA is TGTGCCACTGGGGGGAGAAGCACAGATACGCAGTATTTT. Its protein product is CATGGRSTDTQYF.

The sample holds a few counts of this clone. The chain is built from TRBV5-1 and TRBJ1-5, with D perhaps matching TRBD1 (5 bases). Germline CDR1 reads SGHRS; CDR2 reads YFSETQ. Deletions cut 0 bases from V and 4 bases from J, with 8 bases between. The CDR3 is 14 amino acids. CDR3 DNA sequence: TGCGCCAGCAGCTTGGCGGGGGTTAATCAGCCCCAGCATTTT. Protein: CASSLAGVNQPQHF.

CDR3 in amino acids: CASSLGSYTEAFF. The CDR3 DNA reads as TGTGCCAGCAGCTTGGGTAGTTACACTGAAGCTTTCTTT. J is TRBJ1-1 and V is TRBV5-6; unclear D gene. CDR1 is SGHDT, CDR2 YYEEEE, per germline. This CDR3 has 13 amino acids. Trimming shortened V by 0 bases and J by 3 bases, and 6 bases separated the two germline ends.

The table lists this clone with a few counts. CDR3 residues: CASSIYAGINYEQYF. In DNA form, the CDR3 reads TGTGCCAGTAGTATATATGCAGGGATAAACTACGAGCAGTACTTC. The chain recombines TRBV19 with TRBJ2-7; tentative D call: TRBD1 (5 bases). The V gene's germline CDR1 is LNHDA and CDR2 SQIVND (reference sequence). Trimming removed 2 bases from V and 3 bases from J, with 14 bases in between. The CDR3 is 15 residues long.

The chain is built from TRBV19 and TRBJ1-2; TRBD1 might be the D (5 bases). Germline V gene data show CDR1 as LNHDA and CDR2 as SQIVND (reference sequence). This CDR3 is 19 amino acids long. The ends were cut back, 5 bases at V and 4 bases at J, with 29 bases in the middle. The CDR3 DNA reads TGTGCCAGTAGTCCCCCCCGGGCGGGAAGAGGGGCCGTTTTCTATGGCTACACCTTC. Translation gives CASSPPRAGRGAVFYGYTF.

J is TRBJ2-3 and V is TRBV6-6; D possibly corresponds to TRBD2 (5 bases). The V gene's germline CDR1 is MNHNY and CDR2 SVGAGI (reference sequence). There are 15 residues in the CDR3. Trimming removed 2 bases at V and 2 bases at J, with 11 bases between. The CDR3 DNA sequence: TGTGCCAGCAGTTACCTTGGACTGAACACAGATACGCAGTATTTT. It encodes CASSYLGLNTDTQYF.

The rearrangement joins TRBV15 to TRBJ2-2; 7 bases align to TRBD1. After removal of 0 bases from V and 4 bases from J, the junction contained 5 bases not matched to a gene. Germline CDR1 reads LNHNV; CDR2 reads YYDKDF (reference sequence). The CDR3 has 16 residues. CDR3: CATSRDLEGATGELFF. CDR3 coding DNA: TGTGCCACCAGCAGAGATTTAGAGGGGGCCACCGGGGAGCTGTTTTTT. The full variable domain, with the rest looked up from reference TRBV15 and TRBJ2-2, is DAMVIQNPRYQVTQFGKPVTLSCSQTLNHNVMYWYQQKSSQAPKLLFHYYDKDFNNEADTPDNFQSRRPNTSFCFLDIRSPGLGDTAMYLCATSRDLEGATGELFFGEGSRLTVL.

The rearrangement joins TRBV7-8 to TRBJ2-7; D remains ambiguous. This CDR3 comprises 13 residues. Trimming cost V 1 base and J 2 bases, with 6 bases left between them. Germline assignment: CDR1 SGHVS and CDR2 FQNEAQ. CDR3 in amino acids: CASSLGSAYEQYF. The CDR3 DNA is TGTGCCAGCAGCTTAGGCAGTGCCTACGAGCAGTACTTC. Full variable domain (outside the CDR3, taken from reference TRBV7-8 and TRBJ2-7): GAGVSQSPRYKVAKRGQDVALRCDPISGHVSLFWYQQALGQGPEFLTYFQNEAQLDKSGLPSDRFFAERPEGSVSTLKIQRTQQEDSAVYLCASSLGSAYEQYFGPGTRLTVT.

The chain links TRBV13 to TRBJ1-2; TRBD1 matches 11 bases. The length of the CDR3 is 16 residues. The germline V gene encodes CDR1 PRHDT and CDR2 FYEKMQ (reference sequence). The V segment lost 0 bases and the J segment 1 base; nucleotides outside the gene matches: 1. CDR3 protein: CASSLGGTGGNYGYTF. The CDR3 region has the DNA TGTGCCAGCAGCTTAGGAGGGACAGGGGGTAACTATGGCTACACCTTC. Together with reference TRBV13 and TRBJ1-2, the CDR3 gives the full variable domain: AAGVIQSPRHLIKEKRETATLKCYPIPRHDTVYWYQQGPGQDPQFLISFYEKMQSDKGSIPDRFSAQQFSDYHSELNMSSLELGDSALYFCASSLGGTGGNYGYTFGSGTRLTVV.

This chain's CDR3 is CASSAGKIYGYTF. The CDR3 DNA follows: TGTGCCAGCAGCGCCGGGAAGATCTATGGCTACACCTTC. V is TRBV7-9 and J is TRBJ1-2; D gene ambiguous. V gave up 5 bases and J gave up 4 bases, with 11 bases separating them. The CDR3 runs 13 residues. Germline V gives CDR1 SEHNR, CDR2 FQNEAQ (reference sequence).

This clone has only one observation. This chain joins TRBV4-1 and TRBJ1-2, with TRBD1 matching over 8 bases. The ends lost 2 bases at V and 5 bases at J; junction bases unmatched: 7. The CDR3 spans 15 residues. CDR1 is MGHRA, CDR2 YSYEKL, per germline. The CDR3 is CASSQPDRVEYGYTF. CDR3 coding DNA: TGCGCCAGCAGCCAACCGGACAGGGTCGAGTATGGCTACACCTTC.

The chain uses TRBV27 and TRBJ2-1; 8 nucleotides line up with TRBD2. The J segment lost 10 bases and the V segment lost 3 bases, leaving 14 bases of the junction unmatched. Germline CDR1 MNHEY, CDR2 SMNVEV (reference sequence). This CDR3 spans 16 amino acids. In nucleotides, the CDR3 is TGTGCCAGCAGTTTCCGTTCCGGGACTAGAAAAGGAGAGCAGTTCTTC. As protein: CASSFRSGTRKGEQFF.

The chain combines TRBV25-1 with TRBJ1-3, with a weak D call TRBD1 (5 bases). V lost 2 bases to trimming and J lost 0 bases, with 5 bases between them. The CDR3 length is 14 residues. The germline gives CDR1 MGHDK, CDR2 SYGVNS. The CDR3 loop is CASSETGSGNTIYF. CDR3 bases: TGTGCCAGCAGTGAAACAGGCTCTGGAAACACCATATATTTT.

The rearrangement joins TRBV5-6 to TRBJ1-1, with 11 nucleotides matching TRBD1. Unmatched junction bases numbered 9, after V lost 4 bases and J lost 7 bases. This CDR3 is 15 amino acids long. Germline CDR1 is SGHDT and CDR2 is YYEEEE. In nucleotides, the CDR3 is TGTGCCAGCAGCGGCCGGGACAGGGGGGAGGATGAAGCTTTCTTT. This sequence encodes CASSGRDRGEDEAFF.

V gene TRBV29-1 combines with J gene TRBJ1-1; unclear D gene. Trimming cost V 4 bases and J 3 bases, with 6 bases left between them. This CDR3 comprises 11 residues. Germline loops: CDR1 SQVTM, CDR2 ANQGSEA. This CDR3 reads CSVARYTEAFF. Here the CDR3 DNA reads TGCAGCGTTGCCAGATACACTGAAGCTTTCTTT.

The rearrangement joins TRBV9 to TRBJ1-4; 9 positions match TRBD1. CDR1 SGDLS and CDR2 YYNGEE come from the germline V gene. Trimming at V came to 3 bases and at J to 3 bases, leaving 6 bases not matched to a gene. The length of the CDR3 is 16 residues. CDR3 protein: CASSEGGQGANEKLFF. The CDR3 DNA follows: TGTGCCAGCAGCGAAGGGGGACAGGGAGCTAATGAAAAACTGTTTTTT.

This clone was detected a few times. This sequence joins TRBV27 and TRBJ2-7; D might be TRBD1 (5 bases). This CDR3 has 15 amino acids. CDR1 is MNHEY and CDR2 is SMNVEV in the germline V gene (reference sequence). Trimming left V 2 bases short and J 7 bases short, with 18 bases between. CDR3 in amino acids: CASSLSITGGSEQYF. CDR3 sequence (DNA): TGTGCCAGCAGTTTAAGTATAACAGGTGGCAGTGAGCAGTACTTC.

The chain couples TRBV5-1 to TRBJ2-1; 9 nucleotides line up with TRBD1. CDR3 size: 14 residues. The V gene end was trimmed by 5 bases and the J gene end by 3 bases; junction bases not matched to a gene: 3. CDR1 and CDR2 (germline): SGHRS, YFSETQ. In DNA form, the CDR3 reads TGCGCCAGCAGAACGGGACAGGGCTACAATGAGCAGTTCTTC. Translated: CASRTGQGYNEQFF.

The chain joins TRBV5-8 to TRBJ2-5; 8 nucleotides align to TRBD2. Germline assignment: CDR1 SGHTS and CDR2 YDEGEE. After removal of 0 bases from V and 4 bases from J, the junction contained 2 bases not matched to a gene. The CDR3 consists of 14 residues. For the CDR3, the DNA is TGTGCCAGCAGCTTGGAGCTAGCGGGAGAGACCCAGTACTTC. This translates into CASSLELAGETQYF.

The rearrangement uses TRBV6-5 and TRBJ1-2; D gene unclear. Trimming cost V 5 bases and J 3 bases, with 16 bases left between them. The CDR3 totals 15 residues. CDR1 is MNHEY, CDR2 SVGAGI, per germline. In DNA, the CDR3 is TGTGCCAGCAGTCCCCGGCGTGGAGGCGACTATGGCTACACCTTC. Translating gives CASSPRRGGDYGYTF.

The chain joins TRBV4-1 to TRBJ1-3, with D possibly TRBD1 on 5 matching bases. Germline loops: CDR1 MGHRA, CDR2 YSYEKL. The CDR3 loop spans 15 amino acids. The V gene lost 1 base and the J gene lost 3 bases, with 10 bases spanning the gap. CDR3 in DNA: TGCGCCAGCAGCCAAGCCCAGGGCGATGGAAACACCATATATTTT. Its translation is CASSQAQGDGNTIYF.

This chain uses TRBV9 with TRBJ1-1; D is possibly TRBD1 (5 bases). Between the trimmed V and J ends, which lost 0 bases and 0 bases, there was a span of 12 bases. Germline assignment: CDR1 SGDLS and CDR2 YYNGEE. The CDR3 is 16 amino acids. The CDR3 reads CASSVDMAGMNTEAFF. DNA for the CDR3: TGTGCCAGCAGCGTAGATATGGCAGGGATGAACACTGAAGCTTTCTTT.

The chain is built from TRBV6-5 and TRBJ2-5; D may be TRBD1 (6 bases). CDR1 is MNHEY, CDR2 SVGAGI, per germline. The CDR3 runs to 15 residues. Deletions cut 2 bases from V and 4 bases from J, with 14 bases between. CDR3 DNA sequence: TGTGCCAGCAGTTACATCAGGGGAGAGGTAGAGACCCAGTACTTC. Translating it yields CASSYIRGEVETQYF.

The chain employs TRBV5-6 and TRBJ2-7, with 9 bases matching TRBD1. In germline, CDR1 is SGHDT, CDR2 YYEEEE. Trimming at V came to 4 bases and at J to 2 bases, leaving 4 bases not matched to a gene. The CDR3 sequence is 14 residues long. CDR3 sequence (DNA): TGTGCCAGCAGCCGGGACAGGGCCGCCTACGAGCAGTACTTC. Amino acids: CASSRDRAAYEQYF.

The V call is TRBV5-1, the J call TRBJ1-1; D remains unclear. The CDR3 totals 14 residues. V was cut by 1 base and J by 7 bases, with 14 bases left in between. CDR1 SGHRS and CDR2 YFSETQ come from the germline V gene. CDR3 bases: TGCGCCAGCAGCTTGTCAGATATTGATTATGAAGCTTTCTTT. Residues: CASSLSDIDYEAFF.

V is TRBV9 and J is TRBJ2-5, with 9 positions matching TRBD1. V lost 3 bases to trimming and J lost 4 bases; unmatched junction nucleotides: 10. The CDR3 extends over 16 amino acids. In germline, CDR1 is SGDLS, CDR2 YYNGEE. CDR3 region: CASSGGTGNTGETQYF. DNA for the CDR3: TGTGCCAGCAGCGGCGGGACAGGGAATACGGGAGAGACCCAGTACTTC. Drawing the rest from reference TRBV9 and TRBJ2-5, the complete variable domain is DSGVTQTPKHLITATGQRVTLRCSPRSGDLSVYWYQQSLDQGLQFLIQYYNGEERAKGNILERFSAQQFPDLHSELNLSSLELGDSALYFCASSGGTGNTGETQYFGPGTRLLVL.